This passage covers 10 T cell receptor beta chains from one sample sequenced in a study of cytomegalovirus exposure and HLA in healthy donors. Only in-frame clones appear in the TCRdb table, and some are missing; sequencing was by immunoSEQ multiplex PCR. The table has hundreds of thousands of clones, 86% seen once. Sequences were obtained from PBMCs. Receptors were obtained from a woman between 18 and 29 years old in good health and CMV-seronegative.

The chain links TRBV6-5 to TRBJ2-7; 7 bases agree with TRBD1. The CDR3 totals 14 residues. Germline CDR1 and CDR2: MNHEY and SVGAGI. Unmatched junction bases numbered 1, after V lost 2 bases and J lost 0 bases. The CDR3 coding sequence is TGTGCCAGCAGTTACAACAGGGGCTCCTACGAGCAGTACTTC. Its translation is CASSYNRGSYEQYF.

V usage is TRBV18 and J usage is TRBJ2-7; 7 bases fit TRBD1. The CDR3 covers 17 residues. CDR1 and CDR2 from the germline V gene are KGHSH and LQKENI. Losses at the gene ends were 3 bases for V and 3 bases for J; bases not matched to a gene: 14. The CDR3 loop reads CASSPSPNRGRNYEQYF. The CDR3 DNA follows: TGTGCCAGCTCACCTTCCCCGAACAGGGGACGAAACTACGAGCAGTACTTC.

The V call is TRBV2, the J call TRBJ1-1; D remains unclear. This CDR3 contains 17 residues. Trimming shortened V by 6 bases and J by 0 bases, and 20 bases separated the two germline ends. Per germline, CDR1 SNHLY and CDR2 FYNNEI. The CDR3 spells CASRPKTLRGLNTEAFF. CDR3 bases: TGTGCCAGCAGGCCAAAAACCCTCCGGGGTTTGAACACTGAAGCTTTCTTT.

This rearrangement joins TRBV25-1 to TRBJ2-1, with a tentative D call TRBD1 (5 bases). CDR1 and CDR2 (germline): MGHDK, SYGVNS. The CDR3 loop spans 14 amino acids. Between the trimmed V and J ends, which lost 1 base and 9 bases, there was a span of 13 bases. CDR3 bases: TGTGCCAGCAGTGAATGGGGCAGGGTTGTTGAGCAGTTCTTC. As protein: CASSEWGRVVEQFF.

The chain carries TRBV7-9 and TRBJ1-2; TRBD1 might be the D (5 bases). This CDR3 spans 14 amino acids. Trimming shortened V by 1 base and J by 7 bases, and 13 bases separated the two germline ends. CDR1 SEHNR and CDR2 FQNEAQ come from the germline V gene (reference sequence). The CDR3 here is CASSLEGQVSGYTF. For the CDR3, the DNA is TGTGCCAGCAGCTTAGAGGGGCAGGTCAGTGGCTACACCTTC.

The chain links TRBV28 to TRBJ1-4; 8 bases are a match to TRBD1. Germline V gene lookup returns CDR1 MDHEN and CDR2 SYDVKM. The V segment lost 6 bases and the J segment 9 bases; nucleotides outside the gene matches: 9. The length of the CDR3 is 14 residues. This chain's CDR3 is CASSLGTGFQKLFF. The CDR3 region has the DNA TGTGCCAGCAGCCTCGGGACAGGTTTCCAAAAACTGTTTTTT.

The CDR3 coding sequence is TGTGCCTGGAGTGTACAGCGGACAGATACGCAGTATTTT. This sequence encodes CAWSVQRTDTQYF. V and J are TRBV30 and TRBJ2-3; D might be TRBD2 (5 bases). Trimming pared 0 bases from V and 3 bases from J, leaving 7 bases between. Germline loops: CDR1 GTSNPN, CDR2 SVGIG (reference sequence). The CDR3 spans 13 residues.

The CDR3 nucleotides are TGTGCCAGCAGCTTTAGTAGCGGGAGAACGAATGAGCAGTTCTTC. This sequence encodes CASSFSSGRTNEQFF. The chain recombines TRBV7-6 with TRBJ2-1; 9 bases align to TRBD2. From germline, CDR1 is SGHVS and CDR2 FNYEAQ. This CDR3 has 15 amino acids. V trimming: 3 bases; J trimming: 7 bases; junction bases outside the gene matches: 7.

The chain carries TRBV5-1 and TRBJ2-5; possibly TRBD1 for D (6 bases). Germline CDR1 reads SGHRS; CDR2 reads YFSETQ. Trimming cost V 4 bases and J 2 bases, with 15 bases left between them. The CDR3 contains 15 residues. CDR3 nucleotides: TGCGCCAGCAGCGGGTTGGGGACAAGACAAGAGACCCAGTACTTC. It is translated as CASSGLGTRQETQYF.

The J gene is TRBJ2-5, the V gene TRBV1; the table's D call of TRBD2 was not tested on the DNA. TRBV1 is assigned pseudogene status. The length of the CDR3 is 17 residues. The CDR3 region is CTSSQDFASGGQETQYF. The CDR3 DNA is TGCACCAGCAGCCAAGATTTTGCTAGCGGGGGACAAGAGACCCAGTACTTC.